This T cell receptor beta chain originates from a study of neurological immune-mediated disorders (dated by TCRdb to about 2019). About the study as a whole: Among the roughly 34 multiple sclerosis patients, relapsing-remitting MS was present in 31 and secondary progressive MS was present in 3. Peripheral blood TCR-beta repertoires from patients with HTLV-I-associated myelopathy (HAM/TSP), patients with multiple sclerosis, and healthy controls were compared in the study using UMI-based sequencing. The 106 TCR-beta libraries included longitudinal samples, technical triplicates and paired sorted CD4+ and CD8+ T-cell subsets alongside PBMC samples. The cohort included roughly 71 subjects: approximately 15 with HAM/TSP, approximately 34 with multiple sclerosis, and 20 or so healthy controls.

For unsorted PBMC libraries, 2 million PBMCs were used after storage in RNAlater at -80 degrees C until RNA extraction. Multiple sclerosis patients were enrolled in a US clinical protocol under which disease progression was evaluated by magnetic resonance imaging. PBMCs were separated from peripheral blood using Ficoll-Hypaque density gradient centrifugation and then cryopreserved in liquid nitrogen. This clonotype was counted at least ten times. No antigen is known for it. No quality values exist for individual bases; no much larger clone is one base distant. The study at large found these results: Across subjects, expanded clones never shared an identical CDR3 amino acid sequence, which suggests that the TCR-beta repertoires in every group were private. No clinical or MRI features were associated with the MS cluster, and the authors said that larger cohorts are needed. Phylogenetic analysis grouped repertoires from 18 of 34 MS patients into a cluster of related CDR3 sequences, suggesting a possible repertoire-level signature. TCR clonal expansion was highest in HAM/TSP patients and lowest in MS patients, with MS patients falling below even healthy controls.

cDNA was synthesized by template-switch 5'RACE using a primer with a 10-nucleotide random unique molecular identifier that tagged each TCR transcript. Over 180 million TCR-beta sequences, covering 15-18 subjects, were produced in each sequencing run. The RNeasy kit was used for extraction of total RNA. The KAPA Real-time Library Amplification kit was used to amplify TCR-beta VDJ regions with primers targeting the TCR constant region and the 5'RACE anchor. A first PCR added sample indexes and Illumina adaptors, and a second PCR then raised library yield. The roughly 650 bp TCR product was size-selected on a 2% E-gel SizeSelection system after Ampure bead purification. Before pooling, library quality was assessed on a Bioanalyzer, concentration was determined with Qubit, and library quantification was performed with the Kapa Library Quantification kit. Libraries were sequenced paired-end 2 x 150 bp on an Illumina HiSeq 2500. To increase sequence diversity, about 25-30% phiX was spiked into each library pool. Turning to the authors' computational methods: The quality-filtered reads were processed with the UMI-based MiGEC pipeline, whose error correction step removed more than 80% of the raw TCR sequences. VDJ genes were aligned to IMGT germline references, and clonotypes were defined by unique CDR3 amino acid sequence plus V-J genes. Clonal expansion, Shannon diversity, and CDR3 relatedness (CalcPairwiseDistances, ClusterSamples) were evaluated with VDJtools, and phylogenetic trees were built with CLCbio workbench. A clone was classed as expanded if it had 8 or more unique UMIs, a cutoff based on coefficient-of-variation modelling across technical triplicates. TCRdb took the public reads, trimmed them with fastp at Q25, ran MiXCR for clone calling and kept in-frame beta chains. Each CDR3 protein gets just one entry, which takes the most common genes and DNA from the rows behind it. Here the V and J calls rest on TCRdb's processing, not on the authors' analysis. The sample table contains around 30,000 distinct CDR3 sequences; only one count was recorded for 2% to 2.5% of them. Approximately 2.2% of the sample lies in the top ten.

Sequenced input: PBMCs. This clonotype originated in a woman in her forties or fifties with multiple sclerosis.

The sequence in DNA is TGTGCCAGCAGCAACCGACCCGACAGGTCTGGTACGCAGTATTTT. Its protein reads: CASSNRPDRSGTQYF. The chain was built from TRBV9 and TRBJ2-3; the D gene is possibly TRBD1, with 6 bases matching. Taken from the germline V gene, the CDR1 and CDR2 loops are SGDLS and YYNGEE. The junction shows trimming of 4 bases on V and 8 bases on J, plus 20 bases between the germline ends. The CDR3, cysteine through phenylalanine, is 15 amino acids long. The entry retains the CDR3 DNA only, 45 bases that are in frame from base 1.